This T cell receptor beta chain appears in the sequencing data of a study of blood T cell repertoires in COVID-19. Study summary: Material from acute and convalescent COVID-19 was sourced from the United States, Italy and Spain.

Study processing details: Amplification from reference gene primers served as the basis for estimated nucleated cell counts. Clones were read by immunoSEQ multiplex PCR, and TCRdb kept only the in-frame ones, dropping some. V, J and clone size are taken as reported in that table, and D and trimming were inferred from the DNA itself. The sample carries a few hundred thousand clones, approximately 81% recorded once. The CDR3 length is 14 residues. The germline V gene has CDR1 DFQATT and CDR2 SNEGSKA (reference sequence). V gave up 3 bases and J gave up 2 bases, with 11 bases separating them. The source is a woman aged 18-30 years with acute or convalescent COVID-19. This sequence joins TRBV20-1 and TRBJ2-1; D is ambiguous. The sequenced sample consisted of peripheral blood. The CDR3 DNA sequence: TGCAGTGCTAGTCGCGTCGGTGCCTACAATGAGCAGTTCTTC. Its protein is CSASRVGAYNEQFF.